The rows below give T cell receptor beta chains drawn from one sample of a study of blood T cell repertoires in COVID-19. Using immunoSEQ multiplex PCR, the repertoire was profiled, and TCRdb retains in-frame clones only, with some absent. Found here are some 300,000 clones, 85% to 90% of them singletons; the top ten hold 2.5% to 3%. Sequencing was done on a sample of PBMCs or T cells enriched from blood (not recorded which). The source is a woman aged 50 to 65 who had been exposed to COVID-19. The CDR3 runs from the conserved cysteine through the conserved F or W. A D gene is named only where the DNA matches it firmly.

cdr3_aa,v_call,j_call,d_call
CSASYTDTQYF,TRBV20-1,TRBJ2-3,-
CASSRSGTNTGELFF,TRBV5-4,TRBJ2-2,-
CASSLPGRDQPQHF,TRBV28,TRBJ1-5,-
CASSLAVNTGELFF,TRBV5-1,TRBJ2-2,-
CAWSANRGDQPQHF,TRBV30,TRBJ1-5,TRBD1
CASSLIRDRNGYTF,TRBV7-8,TRBJ1-2,TRBD1
CASSSQGGGRDYGYTF,TRBV6-2/TRBV6-3,TRBJ1-2,-
CASSHRGSDTIYF,TRBV3-1/TRBV3-2,TRBJ1-3,-
CASSPGQGYEQYF,TRBV7-2,TRBJ2-7,TRBD1
CASSGGRGEPQHF,TRBV19,TRBJ1-5,-
CASSSSGYAKNIQYF,TRBV7-8,TRBJ2-4,-
CASSNQYEQYF,TRBV6-2/TRBV6-3,TRBJ2-7,-
CASSQDGQGAIDEQYF,TRBV4-1,TRBJ2-7,TRBD1
CASSGWTSGGPGTQYF,TRBV27,TRBJ2-3,TRBD2
CASRMYRGAGELFF,TRBV2,TRBJ2-2,TRBD1
CASNGGNQPQHF,TRBV28,TRBJ1-5,-
CASSLGRPSTEAFF,TRBV7-2,TRBJ1-1,-
CASSPPSGVEQFF,TRBV18,TRBJ2-1,-
CASSLAGTGRETQYF,TRBV7-2,TRBJ2-5,TRBD1
CASSLSPRLGGETQYF,TRBV28,TRBJ2-5,TRBD2
CASSPRGGSGNQPQHF,TRBV4-2,TRBJ1-5,-
CASSRDIFSTDTQYF,TRBV6-5,TRBJ2-3,-
CSASKGPSNQPQHF,TRBV20-1,TRBJ1-5,-
CASSLQGPYGYTF,TRBV28,TRBJ1-2,-
CASVGRNQETQYF,TRBV19,TRBJ2-5,-
CASRKAGSTSTDTQYF,TRBV2,TRBJ2-3,-
CASGLGTENTGELFF,TRBV19,TRBJ2-2,TRBD1
CASSTYPGTSGGAYEQYF,TRBV5-1,TRBJ2-7,TRBD2
CASSFQGQGAPDNSPLHF,TRBV27,TRBJ1-6,TRBD1
CASSTGQLLSSYNSPLHF,TRBV18,TRBJ1-6,TRBD1
CASSVTGENTQPQHF,TRBV5-1,TRBJ1-5,TRBD1
CASSQDASGGAQTQYF,TRBV3-1/TRBV3-2,TRBJ2-5,TRBD2
CASIEGAYSGNTIYF,TRBV19,TRBJ1-3,TRBD1
CASRSGTGNTEAFF,TRBV6-5,TRBJ1-1,TRBD1
CASSPAYTRTARGGYTF,TRBV4-1,TRBJ1-2,-
CASSLPGQNTYEQYF,TRBV28,TRBJ2-7,TRBD1
CASSELLTGHNQPQHF,TRBV10-1,TRBJ1-5,TRBD1
CASSHIRLAGYTSTDTQYF,TRBV7-9,TRBJ2-3,TRBD2
CASSEVLGQLTEAFF,TRBV2,TRBJ1-1,TRBD1
CASSLDINEKLFF,TRBV18,TRBJ1-4,-
CASSQLSSGANVLTF,TRBV3-1/TRBV3-2,TRBJ2-6,-
CASGGTGWQYF,TRBV2,TRBJ2-7,-
CATSSRTETNSPLHF,TRBV15,TRBJ1-6,-
CASSFRGGPGTGVLYEQYF,TRBV27,TRBJ2-7,TRBD1
CASSGTNTGELFF,TRBV5-4,TRBJ2-2,-
CASSLQGDYEQYF,TRBV7-9,TRBJ2-7,TRBD1
CASSPQTGAYNEQFF,TRBV18,TRBJ2-1,TRBD1
CASSAGTSGPDTQYF,TRBV28,TRBJ2-3,TRBD2
CASSPKPREKLFF,TRBV6-5,TRBJ1-4,-
CASGTSDRPPYGYTF,TRBV28,TRBJ1-2,TRBD1
CASITGHQSETQYF,TRBV2,TRBJ2-5,-
CASSATWGRGGQETQYF,TRBV7-9,TRBJ2-5,TRBD2
CASSLGLTNTEAFF,TRBV7-2,TRBJ1-1,-
CSASLSVHNEQFF,TRBV20-1,TRBJ2-1,-
CASSPLRPDRDEQYF,TRBV5-1,TRBJ2-7,TRBD1
CASSLQGRYGGELFF,TRBV5-6,TRBJ2-2,-
CASSFQGGQETQYF,TRBV7-2,TRBJ2-5,-